The clone carrying this T cell receptor beta chain came up many times. The sample originates from a study of Graves' ophthalmopathy and Graves' hyperthyroidism. Amplification targeted the TCR beta CDR3 regions, with RNA transcripts as the source material. The library came from an HTBI-primed first-round RT-PCR and a second-round multiplex PCR. TCRdb processed the multiplex PCR reads anew with MiXCR; each CDR3 protein has one entry. Among roughly 500,000 distinct CDR3 sequences listed, around 14% were seen once. Those donors who had ophthalmopathy presented with moderate-to-severe activity, a CAS of ≥3, a NOSPECS of ≥4 and a duration under 3 months. This CDR3 has 15 residues. Trimming shortened V by 6 bases and J by 1 base, and 16 bases separated the two germline ends. CDR1 and CDR2 (germline): DFQATT, SNEGSKA (reference sequence).

The source material was blood. This clonotype originated in a woman aged 25 to 45 with Graves' ophthalmopathy. The J gene is TRBJ1-5, the V gene TRBV20-1; the D is unclear. The CDR3: CSAGVGLRSNQPQHF. DNA of the CDR3: TGCAGTGCCGGGGTCGGGTTACGAAGCAATCAGCCCCAGCATTTT.